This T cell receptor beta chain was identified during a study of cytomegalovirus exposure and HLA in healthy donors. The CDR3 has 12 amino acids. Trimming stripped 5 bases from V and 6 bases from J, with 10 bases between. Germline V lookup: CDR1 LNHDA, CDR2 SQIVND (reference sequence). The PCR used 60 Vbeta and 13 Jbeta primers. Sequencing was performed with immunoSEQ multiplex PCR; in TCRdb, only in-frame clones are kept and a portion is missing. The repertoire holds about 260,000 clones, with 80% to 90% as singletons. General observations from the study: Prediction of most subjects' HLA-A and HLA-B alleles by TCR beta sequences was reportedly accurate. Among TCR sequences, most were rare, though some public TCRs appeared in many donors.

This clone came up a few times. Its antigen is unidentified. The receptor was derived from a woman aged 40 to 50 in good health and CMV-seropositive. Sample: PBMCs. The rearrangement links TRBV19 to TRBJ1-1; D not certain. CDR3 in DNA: TGTGCCAGTAGTTCGACAATGGCTGAAGCTTTCTTT. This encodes CASSSTMAEAFF. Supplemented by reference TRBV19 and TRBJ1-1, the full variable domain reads DGGITQSPKYLFRKEGQNVTLSCEQNLNHDAMYWYRQDPGQGLRLIYYSQIVNDFQKGDIAEGYSVSREKKESFPLTVTSAQKNPTAFYLCASSSTMAEAFFGQGTRLTVV.